This T cell receptor beta chain comes out of a study of blood T cells in healthy people across ages. A second PCR, run for 7 to 11 cycles, used a sample-barcoded 5' primer plus a J-beta primer mix. TCRdb fed the 5' RACE reads into MiXCR, producing one record per CDR3 protein. In the table there are about 640,000 distinct CDR3 sequences, roughly 50% of which are singletons. The material sequenced was blood. The source of this sequence is a man aged 55-75 years in good health.

CDR3 sequence: CASSLNMAGENYGYTF. DNA for the CDR3: TGTGCCAGCAGCTTAAATATGGCAGGAGAAAACTATGGCTACACCTTC. This chain connects TRBV7-9 to TRBJ1-2; D not certain. V gave up 2 bases and J gave up 2 bases, with 15 bases separating them. This CDR3 region has 16 residues. Germline lookup yields CDR1 SEHNR and CDR2 FQNEAQ (reference sequence).